This record looks at one T cell receptor (beta chain) sequence and its context. Looked up from germline, CDR1 is LNHDA and CDR2 is SQIVND (reference sequence). CDR3 length equals 16 residues. V gave up 1 base and J gave up 1 base; unmatched junction bases: 5. A multiplex PCR was run with 60 Vbeta primers and 13 Jbeta primers. Sequencing was performed with immunoSEQ multiplex PCR; in TCRdb, only in-frame clones are kept and a portion is missing. This sample has around 140,000 clones, with about three quarters found just once. The data derive from a study of cytomegalovirus exposure and HLA in healthy donors.

The source material was PBMCs. The source is a man aged 35 to 55 in good health and CMV-seropositive. The chain combines TRBV19 with TRBJ2-5, with 8 bases that match TRBD2. CDR3 coding DNA: TGTGCCAGTAGTATAGGTGCGGGAGGCCTCCAAGAGACCCAGTACTTC. This gives the protein CASSIGAGGLQETQYF. The whole variable domain, filled in from reference TRBV19 and TRBJ2-5, reads DGGITQSPKYLFRKEGQNVTLSCEQNLNHDAMYWYRQDPGQGLRLIYYSQIVNDFQKGDIAEGYSVSREKKESFPLTVTSAQKNPTAFYLCASSIGAGGLQETQYFGPGTRLLVL.